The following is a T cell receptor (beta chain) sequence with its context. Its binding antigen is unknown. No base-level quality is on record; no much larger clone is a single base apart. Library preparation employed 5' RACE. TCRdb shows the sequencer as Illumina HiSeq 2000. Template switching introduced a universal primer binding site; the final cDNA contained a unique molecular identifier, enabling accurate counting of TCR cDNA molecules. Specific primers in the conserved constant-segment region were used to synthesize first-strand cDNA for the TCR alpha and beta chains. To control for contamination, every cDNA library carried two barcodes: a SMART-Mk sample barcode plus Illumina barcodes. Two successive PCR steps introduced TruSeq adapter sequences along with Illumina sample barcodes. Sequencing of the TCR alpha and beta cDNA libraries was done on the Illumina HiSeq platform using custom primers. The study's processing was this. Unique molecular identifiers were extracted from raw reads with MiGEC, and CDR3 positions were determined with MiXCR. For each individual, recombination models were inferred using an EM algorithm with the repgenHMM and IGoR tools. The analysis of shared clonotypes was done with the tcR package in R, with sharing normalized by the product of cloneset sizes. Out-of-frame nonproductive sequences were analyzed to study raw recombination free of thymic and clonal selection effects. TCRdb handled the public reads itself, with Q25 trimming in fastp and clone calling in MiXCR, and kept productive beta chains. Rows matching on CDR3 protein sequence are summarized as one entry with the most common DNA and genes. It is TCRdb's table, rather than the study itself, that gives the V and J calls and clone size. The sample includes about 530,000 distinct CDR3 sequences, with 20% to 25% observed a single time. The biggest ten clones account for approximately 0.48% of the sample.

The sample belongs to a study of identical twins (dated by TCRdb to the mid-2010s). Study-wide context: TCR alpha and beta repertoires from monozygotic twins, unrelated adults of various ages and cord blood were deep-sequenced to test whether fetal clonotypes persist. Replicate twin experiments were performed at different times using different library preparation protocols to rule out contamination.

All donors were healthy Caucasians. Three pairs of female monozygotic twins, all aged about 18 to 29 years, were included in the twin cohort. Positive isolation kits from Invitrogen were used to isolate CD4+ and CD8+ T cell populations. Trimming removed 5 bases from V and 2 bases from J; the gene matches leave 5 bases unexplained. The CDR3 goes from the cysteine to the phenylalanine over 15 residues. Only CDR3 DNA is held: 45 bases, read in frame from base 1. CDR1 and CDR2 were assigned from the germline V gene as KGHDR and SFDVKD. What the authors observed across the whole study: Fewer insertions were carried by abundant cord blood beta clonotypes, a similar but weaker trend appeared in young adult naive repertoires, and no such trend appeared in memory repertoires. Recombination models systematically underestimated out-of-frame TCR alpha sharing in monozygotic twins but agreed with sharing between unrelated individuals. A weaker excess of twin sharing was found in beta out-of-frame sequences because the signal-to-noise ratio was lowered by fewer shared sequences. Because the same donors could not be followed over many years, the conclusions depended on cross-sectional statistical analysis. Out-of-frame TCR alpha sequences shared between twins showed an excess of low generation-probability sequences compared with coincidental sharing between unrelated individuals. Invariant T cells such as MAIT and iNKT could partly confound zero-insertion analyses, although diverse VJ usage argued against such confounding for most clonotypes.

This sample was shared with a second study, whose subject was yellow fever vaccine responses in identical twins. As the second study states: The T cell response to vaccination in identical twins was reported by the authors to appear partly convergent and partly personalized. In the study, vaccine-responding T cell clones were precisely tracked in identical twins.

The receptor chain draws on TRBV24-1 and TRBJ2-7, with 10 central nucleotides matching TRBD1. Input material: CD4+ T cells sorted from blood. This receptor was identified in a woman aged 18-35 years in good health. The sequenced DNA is TGTGCCACCAGTGCCTCGGACAGGGGGGCCTACGAGCAGTACTTC. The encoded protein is CATSASDRGAYEQYF.